These 7 T cell receptor beta chains share one sample of origin, sequenced in a study of CD8 T cells in ankylosing spondylitis. TCRdb ran MiXCR on the 5' RACE reads and lists one entry per CDR3 protein. The sample includes about 130,000 distinct CDR3 sequences, approximately 9.7% seen only once; the top ten take 3.3%. Sequencing input: blood, either unsorted or a sorted T cell fraction (not recorded which). The receptors originated from a male donor with ankylosing spondylitis or in good health (not recorded which).

This clonotype has at least ten counts. This chain connects TRBV10-2 to TRBJ2-7; D is possibly TRBD2 (5 bases). V was trimmed by 3 bases and J by 6 bases, leaving 12 bases between them. CDR1 WSHSY and CDR2 SAAADI come from the germline V gene. This CDR3 contains 13 residues. DNA of the CDR3: TGCGCCAGCAGTGATCCGGGATGGGGCGAGCAGTACTTC. It translates to CASSDPGWGEQYF.

J is TRBJ2-2 and V is TRBV5-1; the D call may be TRBD1 or TRBD2 (5 bases each). The CDR3 is made up of 15 amino acids. Trimming shortened V by 0 bases and J by 4 bases, and 10 bases separated the two germline ends. CDR1 and CDR2 from the germline V gene are SGHRS and YFSETQ. DNA for the CDR3: TGCGCCAGCAGCTTGGCGCAGGGAGCCACCGGGGAGCTGTTTTTT. The encoded protein is CASSLAQGATGELFF.

A few counts support this clonotype. The V gene is TRBV12-3 or TRBV12-4, the J gene TRBJ1-1, with D hard to call. Deletions cut 6 bases from V and 3 bases from J, with 20 bases between. The CDR3 runs to 16 residues. CDR3 coding DNA: TGTGCCAGCAGCCCCGGCAAATGGACGGCTGACACTGAAGCTTTCTTT. It codes for CASSPGKWTADTEAFF.

This chain connects TRBV20-1 to TRBJ1-5, with D possibly matching TRBD1 (6 bases). Germline CDR1 reads DFQATT; CDR2 reads SNEGSKA (reference sequence). The CDR3 contains 14 residues. V was clipped by 3 bases and J by 0 bases, with 9 bases between them. The CDR3 reads CSARGANSNQPQHF. Here the CDR3 DNA reads TGCAGTGCTAGGGGGGCTAATAGCAATCAGCCCCAGCATTTT.

This rearrangement joins TRBV11-2 to TRBJ2-1; TRBD2 aligns across 12 bases. The CDR3 loop spans 13 amino acids. Losses at the gene ends were 6 bases for V and 9 bases for J; bases not matched to a gene: 3. The germline V gene encodes CDR1 SGHAT and CDR2 FQNNGV. As DNA, the CDR3 is TGTGCCAGCAGAACTAGCGGGGGGTTTGAGCAGTTCTTC. Translating gives CASRTSGGFEQFF.

At least ten counts were recorded for this clonotype. The CDR3 reads CSPGQGTTDTQYF. The CDR3 nucleotides are TGCAGCCCGGGACAGGGGACCACAGATACGCAGTATTTT. This chain connects TRBV20-1 to TRBJ2-3; 10 bases align to TRBD1. This CDR3 has 13 amino acids. Germline values: CDR1 DFQATT, CDR2 SNEGSKA (reference sequence).

This clonotype was recorded at least ten times. The chain carries TRBV28 and TRBJ2-1; D uncertain. CDR3 length: 12 amino acids. Germline CDR1 and CDR2: MDHEN and SYDVKM. V shed 5 bases and J shed 7 bases, with 9 bases lying between them. The CDR3 protein is CASSVIRNEQFF. The CDR3 DNA sequence: TGTGCCAGCAGTGTTATAAGGAATGAGCAGTTCTTC.